This is a list of T cell receptor beta chains from one sample in a study of blood T cell repertoires in COVID-19. Some clones are missing from TCRdb's copy, which holds only in-frame ones; the method was immunoSEQ multiplex PCR. Among about 69,000 clones listed, 75% to 90% were seen once. Sequenced input: peripheral blood. Receptors originate from a man aged 35 to 55 with COVID-19, enrolled during active disease. Each CDR3 is given with its conserved first and last residue. D genes are given only for firm matches.

cdr3_aa d_call j_call v_call
CSVPEPTGSPTEAFF TRBD1 TRBJ1-1 TRBV29-1
CASSLDRGYEQYF TRBD1 TRBJ2-7 TRBV2
CAISGEDNEQFF . TRBJ2-1 TRBV10-3
CAWSPPRVPLTEQYF . TRBJ2-7 TRBV30
CASSQLRVRTVSRETQYF . TRBJ2-5 TRBV4-1
CASSWGRDSYGYTF TRBD1 TRBJ1-2 TRBV5-1
CAISEGGLGDEQYF TRBD1 TRBJ2-7 TRBV10-3
CASSFVLAGGASTDTQYF TRBD2 TRBJ2-3 TRBV7-2
CASSSPQRGDYEQYF TRBD2 TRBJ2-7 TRBV7-9
CSVGARAGELFF . TRBJ2-2 TRBV29-1
CATLGPGSDGINEQFF . TRBJ2-1 TRBV10-3
CASTGQGEADQPQHF TRBD1 TRBJ1-5 TRBV5-1
CASSLYLQETQYF . TRBJ2-5 TRBV6-5
CASSTNRGYNSPLHF . TRBJ1-6 TRBV7-2
CASSYAGTGPGNTIYF TRBD1 TRBJ1-3 TRBV6-5
CASSPDTGSVGGGYTF . TRBJ1-2 TRBV4-1
CASSRPGQTYEQYF TRBD1 TRBJ2-7 TRBV13
CASSSARPRVGETQYF . TRBJ2-5 TRBV5-1
CASSLSREGPYEQYF TRBD2 TRBJ2-7 TRBV5-1
CASSAETGSTEAFF TRBD1 TRBJ1-1 TRBV9
CAISEGGRGNTIYF . TRBJ1-3 TRBV10-3
CASSQVAADEKLFF . TRBJ1-4 TRBV3-1/TRBV3-2
CASSPGGIGYEQYF TRBD2 TRBJ2-7 TRBV5-1
CAISELGGPSSYNSPLHF TRBD1 TRBJ1-6 TRBV10-3
CASSLQENYGYTF . TRBJ1-2 TRBV7-9
CASSLELSYEQYF . TRBJ2-7 TRBV5-5
CASRGSLRGAGGYTF . TRBJ1-2 TRBV27
CASSLAGLSTDTQYF . TRBJ2-3 TRBV5-6
CAWTLSRSPLHF . TRBJ1-6 TRBV30
CASSEVLPNTEAFF . TRBJ1-1 TRBV2
CASSAAGGGAGSPLHF TRBD1 TRBJ1-6 TRBV7-9
CAISESASGGAGEQFF TRBD2 TRBJ2-1 TRBV10-3
CASSPLSIKQGGGETQYF . TRBJ2-5 TRBV18
CASSPGDRAYPTIYF TRBD1 TRBJ1-3 TRBV7-9
CASSLIISGGADTQYF TRBD2 TRBJ2-3 TRBV5-5
CASSLRGNQPQHF . TRBJ1-5 TRBV27
CASSFLTGATGELFF TRBD1 TRBJ2-2 TRBV28
CASSDRDSYTEAFF TRBD1 TRBJ1-1 TRBV6-1
CASSLVRGNGELFF . TRBJ2-2 TRBV5-1
CASSLGLAGGDTQYF TRBD2 TRBJ2-3 TRBV5-4
CASSLIRQDQHF . TRBJ1-5 TRBV28
CASSIGREVYNEQFF . TRBJ2-1 TRBV19
CASSFGTGGDYGYTF TRBD1 TRBJ1-2 TRBV5-1
CSARQYRGKFF TRBD1 TRBJ2-1 TRBV20-1
CASSLGQAKQYF TRBD1 TRBJ2-7 TRBV28
CASSLIAGGLYNEQFF TRBD2 TRBJ2-1 TRBV11-2
CASSFQRTGEAFF TRBD1 TRBJ1-1 TRBV11-2
CASKAAKTNTGELFF . TRBJ2-2 TRBV7-8
CASNSFISRAGSTDTQYF . TRBJ2-3 TRBV7-8
CASTSGGAGGEKLFF . TRBJ1-4 TRBV6-5
CASSHWRGETQYF . TRBJ2-5 TRBV4-1
CASSLLLSKGQETQYF . TRBJ2-5 TRBV5-6
CASSPTPGGRDTQYF . TRBJ2-3 TRBV4-2
CASSPGDFTGGDTQYF . TRBJ2-3 TRBV19
CASSQEPGLPTYEQYF . TRBJ2-7 TRBV14
CASRLGLEETQYF TRBD2 TRBJ2-5 TRBV6-6
CASSLGLAGGTIQYF TRBD2 TRBJ2-4 TRBV7-2
CASSPNEWQETQYF . TRBJ2-5 TRBV5-1
CASLGQGKGETQYF TRBD1 TRBJ2-5 TRBV3-1/TRBV3-2